The 25 T cell receptor beta chains reported below all come from one sample, sequenced in a study of T cells after yellow fever vaccination (dated 2019 in TCRdb). The library was prepared using 5' RACE. Sequencing instrument: Illumina HiSeq 2500. The public reads were run again by TCRdb, first through fastp at Q25 and then through MiXCR, and only productive beta chains were kept. Each CDR3 protein appears once, grouped with its most common genes and DNA. For this sample the table gives around 610,000 distinct CDR3 sequences, of which roughly 14% were detected only once. The ten largest clones add up to over 11% of the sample. Interpreted using the paper, the treatment or condition label stands for: live attenuated yellow fever vaccine strain. The sequences come from PBMCs, collected on the day of the yellow fever booster vaccination. All receptors derive from a man aged 30-40 years who received the YFV17D yellow fever vaccine.

This clonotype was found a few times. This sequence joins TRBV10-3 and TRBJ2-1; D is uncertain. CDR1 ENHRY and CDR2 SYGVKD come from the germline V gene. This CDR3 spans 16 amino acids. Trimming took 3 bases from V and 4 from J, leaving 16 bases between them. Written as DNA, the CDR3 is TGTGCCATCAGTGACAGAATAGCACCCGGATACAATGAGCAGTTCTTC. Its protein is CAISDRIAPGYNEQFF.

The chain joins TRBV5-5 to TRBJ2-5, with a weak D call TRBD1 (6 bases). The CDR3 has 12 residues. Germline loops: CDR1 SGHKS, CDR2 YYEKEE (reference sequence). Trimming left V 5 bases short and J 5 bases short, with 10 bases between. For the CDR3, the DNA is TGTGCCAGCAGACCCAGGGGCGAGACCCAGTACTTC. Translation: CASRPRGETQYF.

The table lists this clonotype with many counts. The genes are TRBV5-5 and TRBJ2-7; D uncertain. Looked up from germline, CDR1 is SGHKS and CDR2 is YYEKEE (reference sequence). The V end was cut by 1 base, the J end by 2 bases, with 13 bases between. CDR3 length: 15 residues. This chain's CDR3 is CASSLSSTVPYEQYF. The CDR3, as DNA: TGTGCCAGCAGCTTGAGTAGTACAGTTCCCTACGAGCAGTACTTC. Filled out from reference TRBV5-5 and TRBJ2-7, the complete variable domain reads DAGVTQSPTHLIKTRGQQVTLRCSPISGHKSVSWYQQVLGQGPQFIFQYYEKEERGRGNFPDRFSARQFPNYSSELNVNALLLGDSALYLCASSLSSTVPYEQYFGPGTRLTVT.

The chain links TRBV27 to TRBJ1-2, with D possibly TRBD1 on 5 matching bases. Germline assignment: CDR1 MNHEY and CDR2 SMNVEV (reference sequence). The CDR3 extends over 12 amino acids. Trimming left V 2 bases short and J 8 bases short, with 9 bases between. The CDR3 is CASSLAGTGYTF. In DNA, the CDR3 is TGTGCCAGCAGTTTAGCAGGGACCGGCTACACCTTC.

This clonotype was seen repeatedly, ten times or more. The V call is TRBV7-2, the J call TRBJ1-5; D ambiguous. The V gene lost 5 bases and the J gene lost 0 bases, with 11 bases spanning the gap. In germline, CDR1 is SGHTA, CDR2 FQGNSA. The CDR3 spans 15 residues. The CDR3 bases are TGTGCCAGCAGCCGCGATTATTATAGCAATCAGCCCCAGCATTTT. This codes for CASSRDYYSNQPQHF.

The rearrangement joins TRBV20-1 to TRBJ2-1; D remains ambiguous. CDR1 is DFQATT and CDR2 is SNEGSKA in the germline V gene (reference sequence). The CDR3 is 12 amino acids. V lost 6 bases and J 9 bases, leaving 15 bases between the germline ends. The CDR3 nucleotides are TGCAGTGCCGCACTGGATTCGAGTGAGCAGTTCTTC. Translating gives CSAALDSSEQFF.

A few counts support this clonotype. V and J are TRBV7-2 and TRBJ1-6, with a possible D match to TRBD1 (5 bases). CDR3 length: 15 residues. Germline-derived CDR1 and CDR2 are SGHTA and FQGNSA. Trimming stripped 3 bases from V and 5 bases from J, with 11 bases between. CDR3 sequence: CASSLRQSDNSPLHF. DNA of the CDR3: TGTGCCAGCAGCTTGCGACAGTCCGATAATTCACCCCTCCACTTT.

This clonotype turned up a few times. The rearrangement links TRBV5-1 to TRBJ2-2; 7 bases align to TRBD1. CDR1 and CDR2 (germline): SGHRS, YFSETQ. The CDR3 has 14 amino acids. With 4 bases clipped from V and 6 bases from J, the junction kept 6 bases outside the gene matches. In DNA, the CDR3 is TGCGCCAGCAGCCCAGAGACAGGGCCCGGGGAGCTGTTTTTT. This codes for CASSPETGPGELFF. Full variable domain (remainder filled in from reference TRBV5-1 and TRBJ2-2): KAGVTQTPRYLIKTRGQQVTLSCSPISGHRSVSWYQQTPGQGLQFLFEYFSETQRNKGNFPGRFSGRQFSNSRSEMNVSTLELGDSALYLCASSPETGPGELFFGEGSRLTVL.

This clonotype was found a few times. The chain has TRBV29-1 and TRBJ2-7; D tentatively reads TRBD1 or TRBD2 (7 bases each). V dropped 6 bases and J dropped 7 bases, with 25 bases sitting between them. The CDR3 totals 15 residues. Germline V gene lookup returns CDR1 SQVTM and CDR2 ANQGSEA. CDR3 sequence (DNA): TGCAGCGTCCTAGGGGGGGACAGCCCCACGCGGGAGCAGTACTTC. This sequence encodes CSVLGGDSPTREQYF.

The chain employs TRBV9 and TRBJ2-1, with 14 nucleotides matching TRBD2. Germline loops: CDR1 SGDLS, CDR2 YYNGEE. The CDR3 sequence is 20 residues long. V shed 4 bases and J 1 base; nucleotides not matched to a gene: 13. The CDR3 protein is CASSTSRGTSGSGSYNEQFF. The CDR3 region has the DNA TGTGCCAGCAGCACCAGTAGGGGGACTAGCGGGAGCGGATCCTACAATGAGCAGTTCTTC.

The chain couples TRBV5-6 to TRBJ2-7; D gene unclear. Germline V gene data show CDR1 as SGHDT and CDR2 as YYEEEE. V lost 3 bases, J lost 3 bases, and 10 bases lay in between. The CDR3 sequence is 13 residues long. CDR3 DNA sequence: TGTGCCAGCAGCTCGGTCAGACACTACGAGCAGTACTTC. Translation: CASSSVRHYEQYF.

This clonotype has only a few counts. The chain has TRBV20-1 and TRBJ2-2; tentatively, D is TRBD1 (5 bases). Germline values: CDR1 DFQATT, CDR2 SNEGSKA (reference sequence). Trimming cost V 5 bases and J 1 base, with 11 bases left between them. The CDR3 consists of 14 residues. The CDR3 is CSAYRTLNTGELFF. The CDR3, as DNA: TGCAGTGCTTACAGGACCTTGAACACCGGGGAGCTGTTTTTT.

This clonotype was detected many times. V is TRBV7-9 and J is TRBJ1-4; D is uncertain. V was pared by 6 bases and J by 8 bases, with 4 bases between. CDR1 is SEHNR, CDR2 FQNEAQ, per germline (reference sequence). The CDR3 contains 10 residues. The CDR3 nucleotides are TGTGCCAGCAGTGGGGAAAAACTGTTTTTT. It codes for CASSGEKLFF. The complete variable domain, with remaining parts taken from reference TRBV7-9 and TRBJ1-4, reads DTGVSQNPRHKITKRGQNVTFRCDPISEHNRLYWYRQTLGQGPEFLTYFQNEAQLEKSRLLSDRFSAERPKGSFSTLEIQRTEQGDSAMYLCASSGEKLFFGSGTQLSVL.

This clonotype was counted only a few times. The J gene is TRBJ2-2, the V gene TRBV6-2 or TRBV6-3; D call uncertain. CDR1 is MNHEY and CDR2 is SVGEGT in the germline V gene. With 2 bases removed from V and 0 bases from J, the gap between germline ends came to 10 bases. This CDR3 spans 16 amino acids. The CDR3 sequence: CASSYVWTPNTGELFF. The CDR3 DNA reads as TGTGCCAGCAGTTACGTATGGACGCCGAACACCGGGGAGCTGTTTTTT.

This clonotype occurred a few times. The genes are TRBV30 and TRBJ2-5, with D possibly being TRBD1 (6 bases). Trimming stripped 5 bases from V and 2 bases from J, with 12 bases between. The CDR3 is 13 residues long. The V gene's germline CDR1 is GTSNPN and CDR2 SVGIG (reference sequence). CDR3 DNA: TGTGCCTGGGCCACAGGGCAACAAGAGACCCAGTACTTC. It yields the protein CAWATGQQETQYF.

In this sample, this clonotype turned up a few times. V usage is TRBV29-1 and J usage is TRBJ1-1; D gene unclear. Germline loops: CDR1 SQVTM, CDR2 ANQGSEA. The CDR3 consists of 10 residues. Trimming cost V 4 bases and J 7 bases, with 7 bases left between them. For the CDR3, the DNA is TGCAGCGTTGGGGGATTTGAAGCTTTCTTT. It yields the protein CSVGGFEAFF.

This clonotype appeared a few times. The chain recombines TRBV7-2 with TRBJ1-1, with D unclear. The germline V gene encodes CDR1 SGHTA and CDR2 FQGNSA. The CDR3 runs to 15 residues. The germline V and J ends were trimmed by 0 bases and 2 bases, with 10 bases remaining between them. CDR3 sequence (DNA): TGTGCCAGCAGCTTAGCGAATATGGGTAACACTGAAGCTTTCTTT. This sequence encodes CASSLANMGNTEAFF.

This clonotype was picked up a small number of times. The rearrangement uses TRBV28 and TRBJ2-7; TRBD2 agrees at 13 bases. Germline trimming cut 5 bases from V and 5 bases from J; bases unmatched to any gene: 6. In germline, CDR1 is MDHEN, CDR2 SYDVKM. The CDR3 has 15 amino acids. CDR3 sequence (DNA): TGTGCCAGCAGTCCCCGTGGGACTAGCGGGGACGAGCAGTACTTC. It yields the protein CASSPRGTSGDEQYF.

There are a few counts of this clonotype. The V and J genes are TRBV5-1 and TRBJ2-5; 7 nucleotides match TRBD2. After removal of 0 bases from V and 2 bases from J, the junction contained 7 bases not matched to a gene. CDR1 is SGHRS, CDR2 YFSETQ, per germline. The CDR3 length is 16 residues. DNA for the CDR3: TGCGCCAGCAGCTTGGGTCCTAGCGGAAATCAAGAGACCCAGTACTTC. Protein product: CASSLGPSGNQETQYF.

This clonotype came up many times. The chain is built from TRBV29-1 and TRBJ2-2; D call uncertain. Germline assignment: CDR1 SQVTM and CDR2 ANQGSEA. The CDR3 loop spans 12 amino acids. With 5 bases removed from V and 5 bases from J, the gap between germline ends came to 9 bases. The CDR3 sequence is CSVSPLTGELFF. The CDR3 DNA follows: TGCAGCGTTTCCCCACTTACCGGGGAGCTGTTTTTT.

This clonotype has a handful of counts. The rearrangement uses TRBV29-1 and TRBJ2-5; possible D gene TRBD2, 5 bases. CDR3 length equals 16 residues. Germline lookup yields CDR1 SQVTM and CDR2 ANQGSEA. Trimming left V 8 bases short and J 2 bases short, with 24 bases between. The CDR3 bases are TGCAGCATATCGAGGGTGGGCAGCCCCCTACAAGAGACCCAGTACTTC. It encodes CSISRVGSPLQETQYF.

The chain joins TRBV2 to TRBJ2-7, with 9 bases matching TRBD2. V lost 7 bases, J lost 4 bases, and 17 bases stayed unmatched. The CDR3 is 17 residues long. Germline V CDR1 and CDR2: SNHLY, FYNNEI. For the CDR3, the DNA is TGTGCCAGCATTGGACTAGCGCCCAATCGCAGTCCTTACGAGCAGTACTTC. This gives the protein CASIGLAPNRSPYEQYF.

In this sample, this clonotype turned up a few times. The chain has TRBV7-8 and TRBJ1-4, with D possibly matching TRBD1 (5 bases). V was shortened by 5 bases and J by 2 bases, with 15 bases between the two germline ends. In germline, CDR1 is SGHVS, CDR2 FQNEAQ. The CDR3 runs 16 residues. CDR3 DNA: TGTGCCAGCAGCGGGGGTCTCTCGGCGACTAATGAAAAACTGTTTTTT. It translates to CASSGGLSATNEKLFF. Filled out from reference TRBV7-8 and TRBJ1-4, the complete variable domain reads GAGVSQSPRYKVAKRGQDVALRCDPISGHVSLFWYQQALGQGPEFLTYFQNEAQLDKSGLPSDRFFAERPEGSVSTLKIQRTQQEDSAVYLCASSGGLSATNEKLFFGSGTQLSVL.

A few counts support this clonotype. This chain joins TRBV7-9 and TRBJ2-1; D assignment may be TRBD1 or TRBD2 (7 bases each). The CDR3 consists of 16 residues. The germline gives CDR1 SEHNR, CDR2 FQNEAQ (reference sequence). V was pared by 2 bases and J by 4 bases, with 15 bases between. CDR3 in DNA: TGTGCCAGCAGCTTATCGGGGAGGGGGCGGTACAATGAGCAGTTCTTC. Translated: CASSLSGRGRYNEQFF. The whole variable domain, remainder taken from reference TRBV7-9 and TRBJ2-1, is DTGVSQNPRHKITKRGQNVTFRCDPISEHNRLYWYRQTLGQGPEFLTYFQNEAQLEKSRLLSDRFSAERPKGSFSTLEIQRTEQGDSAMYLCASSLSGRGRYNEQFFGPGTRLTVL.

The V and J genes are TRBV7-3 and TRBJ2-1, with unresolved D. The CDR3 contains 13 residues. V lost 1 base and J 8 bases, leaving 9 bases between the germline ends. Per the germline V gene, CDR1 is SGHTA and CDR2 is FQGTGA. This CDR3 is CASSLSFADEQFF. The CDR3 nucleotides are TGTGCCAGCAGCTTAAGCTTCGCCGATGAGCAGTTCTTC.